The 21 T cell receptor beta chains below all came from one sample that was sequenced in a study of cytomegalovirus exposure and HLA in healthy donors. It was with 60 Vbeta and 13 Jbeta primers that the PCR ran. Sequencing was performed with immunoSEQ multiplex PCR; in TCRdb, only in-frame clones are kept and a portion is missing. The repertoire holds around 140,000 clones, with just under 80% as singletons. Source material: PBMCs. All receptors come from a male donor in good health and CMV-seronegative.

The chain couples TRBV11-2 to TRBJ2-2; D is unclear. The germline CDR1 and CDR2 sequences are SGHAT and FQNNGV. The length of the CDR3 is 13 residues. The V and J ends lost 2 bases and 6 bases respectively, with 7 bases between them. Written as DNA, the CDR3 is TGTGCCAGCAGCTTAAACAGCCCCGGGGAGCTGTTTTTT. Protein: CASSLNSPGELFF.

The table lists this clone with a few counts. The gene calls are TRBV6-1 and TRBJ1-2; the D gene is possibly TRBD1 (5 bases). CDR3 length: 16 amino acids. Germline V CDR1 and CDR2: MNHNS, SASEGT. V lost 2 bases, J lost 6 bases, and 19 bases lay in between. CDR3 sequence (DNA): TGTGCCAGCAGTGAAAGCTCCCCGACCCCCAGGGATGGCTACACCTTC. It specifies CASSESSPTPRDGYTF.

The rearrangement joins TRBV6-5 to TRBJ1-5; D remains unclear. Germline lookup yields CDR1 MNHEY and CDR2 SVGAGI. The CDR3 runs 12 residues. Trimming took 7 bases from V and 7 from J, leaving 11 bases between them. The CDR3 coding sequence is TGTGCCAGCAACACCCCAGGACAGCCCCAGCATTTT. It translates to CASNTPGQPQHF.

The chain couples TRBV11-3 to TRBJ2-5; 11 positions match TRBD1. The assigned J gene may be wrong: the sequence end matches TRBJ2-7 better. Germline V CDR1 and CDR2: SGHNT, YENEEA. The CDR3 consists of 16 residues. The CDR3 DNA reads TGTGCCAGCAGCTTCCGCGGGACAGGGGGGCTATACGAGCAGTACTTC. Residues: CASSFRGTGGLYEQYF.

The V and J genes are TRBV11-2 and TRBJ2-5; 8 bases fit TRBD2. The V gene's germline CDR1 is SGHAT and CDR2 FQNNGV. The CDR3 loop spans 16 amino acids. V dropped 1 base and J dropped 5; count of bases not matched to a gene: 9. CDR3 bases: TGTGCCAGCAGCTTAGGTGCTAGCGGGTGGGGGGAGACCCAGTACTTC. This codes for CASSLGASGWGETQYF.

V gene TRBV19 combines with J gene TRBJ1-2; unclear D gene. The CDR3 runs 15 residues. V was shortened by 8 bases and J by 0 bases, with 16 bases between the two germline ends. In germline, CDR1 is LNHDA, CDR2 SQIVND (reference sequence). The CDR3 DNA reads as TGTGCCAGTGCTATTGACGGCACAGCTAACTATGGCTACACCTTC. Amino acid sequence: CASAIDGTANYGYTF.

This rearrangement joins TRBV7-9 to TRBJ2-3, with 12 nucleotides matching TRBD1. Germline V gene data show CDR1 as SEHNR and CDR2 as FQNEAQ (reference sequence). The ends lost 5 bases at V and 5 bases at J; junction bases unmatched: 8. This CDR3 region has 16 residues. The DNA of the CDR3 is TGTGCCAGCAGCCCCGCCCGGGACAGGGGGCGAGATACGCAGTATTTT. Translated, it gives CASSPARDRGRDTQYF.

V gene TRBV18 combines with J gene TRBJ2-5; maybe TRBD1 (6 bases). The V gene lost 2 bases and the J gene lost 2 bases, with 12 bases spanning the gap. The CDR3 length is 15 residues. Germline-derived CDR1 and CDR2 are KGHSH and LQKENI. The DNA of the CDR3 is TGTGCCAGCTCACCAAAATTAGGGACACAAGAGACCCAGTACTTC. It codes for CASSPKLGTQETQYF.

The CDR3 here is CASSPFGQENTGELFF. CDR3 in DNA: TGCGCCAGCAGCCCCTTCGGACAGGAGAACACCGGGGAGCTGTTTTTT. The V and J genes are TRBV4-3 and TRBJ2-2; 7 bases agree with TRBD1. This CDR3 is 16 amino acids long. The V segment lost 4 bases and the J segment 1 base; nucleotides outside the gene matches: 6. Germline-derived CDR1 and CDR2 are LGHNA and YSLEER.

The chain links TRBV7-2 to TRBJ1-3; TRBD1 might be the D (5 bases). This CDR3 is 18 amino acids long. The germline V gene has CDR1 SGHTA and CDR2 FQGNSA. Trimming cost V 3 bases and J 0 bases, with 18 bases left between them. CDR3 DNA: TGTGCCAGCAGCTTTAAGAGTGGTGGGGCTTACTCTGGAAACACCATATATTTT. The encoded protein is CASSFKSGGAYSGNTIYF.

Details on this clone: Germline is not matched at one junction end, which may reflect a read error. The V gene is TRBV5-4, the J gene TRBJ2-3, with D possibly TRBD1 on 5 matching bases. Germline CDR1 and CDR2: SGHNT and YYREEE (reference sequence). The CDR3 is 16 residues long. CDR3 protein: CASSLAPPPLTDTQYF. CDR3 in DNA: TGTGCCAGCAGCTTGGCCCCGCCTCCCTTGACAGATACACAGTATTTT.

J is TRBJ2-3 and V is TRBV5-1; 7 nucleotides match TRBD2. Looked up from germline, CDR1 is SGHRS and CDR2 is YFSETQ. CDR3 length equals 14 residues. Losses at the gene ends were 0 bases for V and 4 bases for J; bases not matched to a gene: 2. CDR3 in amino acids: CASSLGTSSDTQYF. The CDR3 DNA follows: TGCGCCAGCAGCTTGGGGACTAGTTCAGATACGCAGTATTTT.

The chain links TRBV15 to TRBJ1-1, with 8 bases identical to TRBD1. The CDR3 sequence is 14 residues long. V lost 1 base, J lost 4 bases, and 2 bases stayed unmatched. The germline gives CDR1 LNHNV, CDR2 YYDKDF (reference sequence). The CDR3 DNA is TGTGCCACCAGCAGAGTCACAGGGGGCACTGAAGCTTTCTTT. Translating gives CATSRVTGGTEAFF.

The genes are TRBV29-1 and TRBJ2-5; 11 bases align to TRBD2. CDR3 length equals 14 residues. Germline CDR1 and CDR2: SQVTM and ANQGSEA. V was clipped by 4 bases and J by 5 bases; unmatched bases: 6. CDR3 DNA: TGCAGCGTTGTGACTAGCGGGGATCTGGAGACCCAGTACTTC. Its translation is CSVVTSGDLETQYF.

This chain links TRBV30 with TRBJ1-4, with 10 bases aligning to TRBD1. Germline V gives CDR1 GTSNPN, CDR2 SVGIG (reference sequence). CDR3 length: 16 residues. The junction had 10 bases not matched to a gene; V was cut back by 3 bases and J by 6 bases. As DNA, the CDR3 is TGTGCCTGGAGCGACCCTCCCGGGACAGGGGATGAAAAACTGTTTTTT. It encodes CAWSDPPGTGDEKLFF.

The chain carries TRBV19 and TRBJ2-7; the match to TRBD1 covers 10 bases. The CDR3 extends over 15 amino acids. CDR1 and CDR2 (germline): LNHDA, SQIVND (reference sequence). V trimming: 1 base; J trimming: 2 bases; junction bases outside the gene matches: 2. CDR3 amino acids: CASSIGGQGTYEQYF. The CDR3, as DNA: TGTGCCAGTAGTATAGGGGGACAGGGGACCTACGAGCAGTACTTC.

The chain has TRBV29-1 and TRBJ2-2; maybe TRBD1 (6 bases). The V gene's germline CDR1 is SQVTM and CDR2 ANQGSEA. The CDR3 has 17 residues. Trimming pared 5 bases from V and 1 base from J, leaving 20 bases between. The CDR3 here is CSVLRLRGPENTGELFF. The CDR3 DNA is TGCAGCGTTCTCCGACTCAGGGGCCCAGAGAACACCGGGGAGCTGTTTTTT.

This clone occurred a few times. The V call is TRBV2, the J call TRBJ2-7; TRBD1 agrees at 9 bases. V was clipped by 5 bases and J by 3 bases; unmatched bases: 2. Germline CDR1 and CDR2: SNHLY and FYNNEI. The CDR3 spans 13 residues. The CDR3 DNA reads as TGTGCCAGCAGTACAGGGGGCTACTACGAGCAGTACTTC. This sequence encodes CASSTGGYYEQYF.

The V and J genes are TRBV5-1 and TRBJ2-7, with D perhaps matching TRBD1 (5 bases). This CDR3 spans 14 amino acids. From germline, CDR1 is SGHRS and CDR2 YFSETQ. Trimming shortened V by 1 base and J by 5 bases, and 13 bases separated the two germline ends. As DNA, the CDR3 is TGCGCCAGCAGCTTGAGGGGCCATGGGGACGAGCAGTACTTC. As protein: CASSLRGHGDEQYF.

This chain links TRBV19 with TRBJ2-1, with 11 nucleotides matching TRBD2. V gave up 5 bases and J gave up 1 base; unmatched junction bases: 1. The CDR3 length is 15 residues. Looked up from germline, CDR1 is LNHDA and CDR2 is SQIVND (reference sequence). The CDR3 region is CASSLAGGSYNEQFF. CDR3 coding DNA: TGTGCCAGTAGTCTAGCGGGGGGTTCCTACAATGAGCAGTTCTTC.

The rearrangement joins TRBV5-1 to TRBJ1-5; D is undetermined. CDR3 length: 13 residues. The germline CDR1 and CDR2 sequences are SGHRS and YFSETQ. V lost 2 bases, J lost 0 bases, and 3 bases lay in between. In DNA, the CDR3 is TGCGCCAGCAGCTTTTATAGCAATCAGCCCCAGCATTTT. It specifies CASSFYSNQPQHF.